These T cell receptor beta chains were read from a single sample in a study of blood T cell repertoires in COVID-19. Some clones are missing from TCRdb's copy, which holds only in-frame ones; the method was immunoSEQ multiplex PCR. Among roughly 300,000 clones listed, around 85% were seen once. The sample was peripheral blood. These receptors were collected from a human donor with COVID-19, enrolled during active disease. The donor label of this sample is uncertain. The CDR3 runs from the conserved cysteine through the conserved F or W. The D gene is left open where the match is weak. Only part of the rows carry a size: once, few, many, or a class if the clone is expanded.

CDR3 DNA	CDR3 protein	clone size	D gene	V gene	J gene
TGTGCCAGCAGTCTGGGACAGGGGGCTTGGGGCAATCAGCCCCAGCATTTT	CASSLGQGAWGNQPQHF	NA	TRBD1	TRBV6-2/TRBV6-3	TRBJ1-5
TGTGCCAGCAGCTTAGAATCAGGGGGAATCTCGAAAGGCTACACCTTC	CASSLESGGISKGYTF	NA	TRBD1	TRBV7-2	TRBJ1-2
TGTGCCACCAGCAGAGGTGTCCGAGACAGACACGCTCTCAATGGCTACACCTTC	CATSRGVRDRHALNGYTF	NA	NA	TRBV15	TRBJ1-2
TGTGCCAGTACAATTGGACTCAACACAGATACGCAGTATTTT	CASTIGLNTDTQYF	NA	NA	TRBV19	TRBJ2-3
TGTGCCAGCAGTTTACGAGCGGGAGTGAACACAGATACGCAGTATTTT	CASSLRAGVNTDTQYF	NA	TRBD2	TRBV28	TRBJ2-3
TGCGCCAGCAGCTTGGCTAGCGGCAACTCCTACGAGCAGTACTTC	CASSLASGNSYEQYF	NA	TRBD2	TRBV5-1	TRBJ2-7
TGCAGCGTTGAATCGAGGGCTAGCGGGAGGGCCCCAATAAAAATCAATGAGCAGTTCTTC	CSVESRASGRAPIKINEQFF	NA	TRBD2	TRBV29-1	TRBJ2-1
TGTGCCAGCGCCCCAGGGGGGAACACTGAAGCTTTCTTT	CASAPGGNTEAFF	NA	TRBD1	TRBV18	TRBJ1-1
TGTGCCAGCAGCCCAGGGACTAGCGGGGGGCGCAAGCAGTACTTC	CASSPGTSGGRKQYF	NA	TRBD2	TRBV11-3	TRBJ2-7
TGTGCCGCGAGGGAGCAAGAGACCCAGTACTTC	CAAREQETQYF	NA	NA	TRBV10-3	TRBJ2-5
TGCAGCGCCCGGACAGGGTCAGAGACCCAGTACTTC	CSARTGSETQYF	NA	TRBD1	TRBV29-1	TRBJ2-5
TGTGCCAGCAGCCAAGATGGAGGGAGGGGCGGCGAGCAGTACTTC	CASSQDGGRGGEQYF	NA	TRBD2	TRBV3-1/TRBV3-2	TRBJ2-7
TGCGCCAGCACAGGGACAGGGAACTCACCCCTCCACTTT	CASTGTGNSPLHF	NA	TRBD1	TRBV10-2	TRBJ1-6
TGTGCCACCAGTGACCCGGACAGGGGGACGCAGCCCCAGCATTTT	CATSDPDRGTQPQHF	NA	TRBD1	TRBV24-1	TRBJ1-5
TGTGCCAGCAGTTCCGCCCTAGCGGGGGCCACAGATACGCAGTATTTT	CASSSALAGATDTQYF	NA	TRBD2	TRBV6-5	TRBJ2-3
TGTGCCAGCAGTTTACCTCCAGGACAGATCCTCTCCTACGAGCAGTACTTC	CASSLPPGQILSYEQYF	NA	NA	TRBV28	TRBJ2-7
TGTGCCAGCAGTTTTACAAGGAACACTGAAGCTTTCTTT	CASSFTRNTEAFF	NA	NA	TRBV12-3/TRBV12-4	TRBJ1-1
TGTGCCAGCAAGGGGAGCGGGAGGTGGGCCACCGGGGAGCTGTTTTTT	CASKGSGRWATGELFF	NA	TRBD2	TRBV28	TRBJ2-2
TGTGCCAGTAGTATTTTCGGGGATAGCAATCAGCCCCAGCATTTT	CASSIFGDSNQPQHF	NA	NA	TRBV19	TRBJ1-5
TGTGCCAGCAGCCCTATACAGAGGAACACTGAAGCTTTCTTT	CASSPIQRNTEAFF	NA	NA	TRBV5-6	TRBJ1-1
TGTGCCAGCTCAGGGGGTCGCGATGAGCAGTTCTTC	CASSGGRDEQFF	NA	TRBD1	TRBV12-3/TRBV12-4	TRBJ2-1
TGTGCCAGTAGTACTAACTTTGCAGAGTACAGGGGGAAGACTGAAGCTTTCTTT	CASSTNFAEYRGKTEAFF	NA	TRBD1	TRBV19	TRBJ1-1
TGCGCCAGCAGCCAAGATCTAGCTAGCGGCTACGAGCAGTACTTC	CASSQDLASGYEQYF	NA	TRBD2	TRBV4-3	TRBJ2-7
TGTGCCAGCAGCCAAGATCGCCGACTCTGGGGCGGGGTAGGGACAGATACGCAGTATTTT	CASSQDRRLWGGVGTDTQYF	NA	NA	TRBV14	TRBJ2-3
TGTGCCAGCAGCTTAGAAGGGGTAGGGGTCGGGAACACTGAAGCTTTCTTT	CASSLEGVGVGNTEAFF	NA	NA	TRBV7-3	TRBJ1-1
TGCAGTGCCGAAAGCGTGGGGCAGTTCTTC	CSAESVGQFF	NA	NA	TRBV20-1	TRBJ2-1
TGTGCCAGCAGCCGGGGTAGACAGGGTCGGGAGACCCAGTACTTC	CASSRGRQGRETQYF	few	TRBD1	TRBV28	TRBJ2-5
TGTGCCAGTAGTTCTCCCCCCCGGGAGCGTTCGAGAGATGAGCAGTTCTTC	CASSSPPRERSRDEQFF	once	NA	TRBV19	TRBJ2-1
TGCGCCAGCAGCGAACTAGGTCGCCAAGAGACCCAGTACTTC	CASSELGRQETQYF	once	NA	TRBV10-2	TRBJ2-5
TGTGCCAGCAGTTTGGGAGGGAATAACTATGGCTACACCTTC	CASSLGGNNYGYTF	once	NA	TRBV28	TRBJ1-2
TGTGCCAGCAGTAGGATTGAGGGGGAAACTGAAGCTTTCTTT	CASSRIEGETEAFF	NA	NA	TRBV6-5	TRBJ1-1
TGTGCCAGCAGTTTTGACAATTTGAACACTGAAGCTTTCTTT	CASSFDNLNTEAFF	NA	NA	TRBV5-4	TRBJ1-1
TGTGCCAGTCAGGGGGCCAATTCACCCCTCCACTTT	CASQGANSPLHF	NA	TRBD1	TRBV19	TRBJ1-6
TGTGCCAGCAGCCTCGAGAGGGGGGGCACTGAAGCTTTCTTT	CASSLERGGTEAFF	NA	NA	TRBV14	TRBJ1-1
TGTGCCAGCAGCCAAGACGCGACAGGACATTCACCCCTCCACTTT	CASSQDATGHSPLHF	NA	NA	TRBV4-2	TRBJ1-6
TGTGCCAGCACAGGAGACAGCCTCTACGAGCAGTACTTC	CASTGDSLYEQYF	NA	NA	TRBV2	TRBJ2-7
TGTGCCAGCAGCTTAGTCGGACTAGCGGGACCCGGGGAGCTGTTTTTT	CASSLVGLAGPGELFF	NA	TRBD2	TRBV7-2	TRBJ2-2
TGTGCCAGCGTCGCAGGGGGCGCAATAGATACGCAGTATTTT	CASVAGGAIDTQYF	once	TRBD1	TRBV3-1/TRBV3-2	TRBJ2-3
TGTGCCAGCAGGCAGGGTGTCAACAATCAGCCCCAGCATTTT	CASRQGVNNQPQHF	once	NA	TRBV2	TRBJ1-5
TGTGCCAGCAGTGACTTTCGCGGGACAGGGGACACTTTCCGTGGCTACACCTTC	CASSDFRGTGDTFRGYTF	NA	TRBD1	TRBV6-1	TRBJ1-2
TGTGCCAGCAGCCAAGAAGGAGTGGGACGGGGGAACTATGGCTACACCTTC	CASSQEGVGRGNYGYTF	NA	NA	TRBV3-1/TRBV3-2	TRBJ1-2
TGCGCCAGCAGCTTTACAGGGGAGAACACTGAAGCTTTCTTT	CASSFTGENTEAFF	NA	TRBD1	TRBV5-1	TRBJ1-1
TGTGCCATCAGAGTACAGGGGGAGTCCGGGGAGCTGTTTTTT	CAIRVQGESGELFF	NA	TRBD1	TRBV10-3	TRBJ2-2
TGTGCCAGTAGCCCCGACAGCAACTCTGGAAACACCATATATTTT	CASSPDSNSGNTIYF	NA	NA	TRBV19	TRBJ1-3
TGTGCCAGTAGTCCCTGGGGGACAGGGAAACCATACGAGCAGTACTTC	CASSPWGTGKPYEQYF	few	TRBD1	TRBV19	TRBJ2-7
TGTGCCAGCAGCTCACCTTGGACTAGCGGGGGAGGCGGGCAGTTCTTC	CASSSPWTSGGGGQFF	once	TRBD2	TRBV14	TRBJ2-1
TGTGCCACTGCACTCAGGGGGATATCTGAAGCTTTCTTT	CATALRGISEAFF	NA	TRBD1	TRBV19	TRBJ1-1
TGTGCCAGCAGGTTTAGCGGGAGGACCGGGGAGCTGTTTTTT	CASRFSGRTGELFF	NA	TRBD2	TRBV28	TRBJ2-2
TGTGCCAGCAGCGCAACCGGGACAGAAAGCACAGATACGCAGTATTTT	CASSATGTESTDTQYF	NA	TRBD1	TRBV7-2	TRBJ2-3
TGTGCCAGCCGGGGGGGCGGAAATCAGCCCCAGCATTTT	CASRGGGNQPQHF	once	NA	TRBV3-1/TRBV3-2	TRBJ1-5
TGTGCCAGCAGTATCCTGACAGGGGGCGGACTGGGGGTCCCGAACACTGAAGCTTTCTTT	CASSILTGGGLGVPNTEAFF	NA	TRBD1	TRBV28	TRBJ1-1
TGTGCCAGCAGCTTAGGAAGGACAAGCGAGACCCAGTACTTC	CASSLGRTSETQYF	NA	NA	TRBV11-2	TRBJ2-5
TGCGCCAGCCTAGGTGGAGGTTCGGGCACCGGGGAGCTGTTTTTT	CASLGGGSGTGELFF	NA	NA	TRBV5-1	TRBJ2-2
TGTGCCAGCAGCCTGGGGCGAGGAAATCAGCCCCAGCATTTT	CASSLGRGNQPQHF	once	NA	TRBV5-4	TRBJ1-5
TGTGCCAGCATTCGGAACAGGGCGGATACTGAAGCTTTCTTT	CASIRNRADTEAFF	NA	NA	TRBV6-5	TRBJ1-1
TGTGCCAGCAGCTTAACCGGGACAGGGTACGAAAAACTGTTTTTT	CASSLTGTGYEKLFF	few	TRBD1	TRBV7-9	TRBJ1-4